This entry features one T cell receptor beta chain sequence. Its target antigen remains unknown. No base quality information exists; no much larger clone differs at one position. The entry originates in a study of early T cells in non-severe SARS-CoV-2 infection (dated by TCRdb to the early 2020s). Describing the broader study: Bulk RNA from unsorted whole blood was used for TCR sequencing, so alpha and beta chains could not be paired.

The study was a case-control design nested within a healthcare worker cohort in London, UK, with weekly nasopharyngeal swab PCR tests and blood sampling. Healthcare workers were recruited between 23 and 31 March 2020, during the week of the UK lockdown, and were followed weekly for up to about 15 weeks. Paper-wide results and their limitations: VDJdb matching was skewed toward anti-spike CD8 responses and likely underestimated virus-specific expansions by missing private and CD4 specificities.

The junction shows trimming of 0 bases on V and 4 bases on J, and the gene matches do not reach 6 bases of it. CDR1 and CDR2, per the germline V gene, are SGHDN and FVKESK. The CDR3 sequence holds 16 residues, the cysteine and phenylalanine included. Only CDR3 DNA is held: 48 bases, read in frame from base 1. Preparation of the library involved 5' RACE. TCRdb records NextSeq 500 as the sequencer. To correct for sequencing error and PCR bias, the TCR library protocol tagged individual cDNA molecules with unique molecular identifiers. Both TCR alpha and beta chains were sequenced, and tight co-correlation was observed between alpha and beta sequence abundances in each sample. The published analysis was carried out like this. Decombinator V4 was used to perform V gene, J gene and CDR3 annotation of TCR sequences. TCRs were defined as expanded if a significant change between any two time points was detected under a Poisson model with p below 0.0001. TCR abundances were normalised to the total number of TCRs sequenced in each sample and reported as counts per million. MAIT TCRs were defined by TRAV1-2 paired with TRAJ12, TRAJ20 or TRAJ33, and iNKT TCRs by TRAV10 paired with TRAJ18. VDJdb, accessed 1 November 2021, was searched for CMV, EBV and SARS-CoV-2 annotated TCRs, excluding TCRs annotated for multiple antigens. TCRdb trimmed public reads at Q25 via fastp, called clones via MiXCR and kept in-frame beta chains. Rows with a matching CDR3 protein are joined into one entry that keeps the most common DNA and genes. TCRdb, not the authors, supplied the V and J calls. The sample data list about 72,000 distinct CDR3 sequences, and about 9.4% of these were observed just once. The ten largest make up under 10% of the sample.

The sequence links TRBV14 to TRBJ2-1; the central 7 bases match TRBD2. Sequenced material: whole blood, taken at baseline. The TCR was taken from an adult who was a healthcare worker with PCR-confirmed SARS-CoV-2 infection or an uninfected control (not recorded which). The CDR3 reads CASSQDRGAGYNEQFF. The DNA reads TGTGCCAGCAGCCAAGATCGAGGAGCGGGGTACAATGAGCAGTTCTTC.